This T cell receptor (beta chain) emerged from a study of post-analysis software for immune sequencing data. Study as a whole: The disease courses covered relapsing-remitting, secondary progressive and progressive-relapsing multiple sclerosis.

Unique molecular identifiers were built into the TCR beta cDNA libraries. MiXCR was run by TCRdb on the PCR reads, yielding one entry per CDR3 protein. The table records 650,000 to 850,000 distinct CDR3 sequences, about 50% of them present only once. Per the germline V gene, CDR1 is SQVTM and CDR2 is ANQGSEA. Germline trimming cut 4 bases from V and 8 bases from J; bases unmatched to any gene: 7. The CDR3 consists of 13 residues. Findings and limits, study-wide: Significantly lower normalized Chao1 diversity was seen in multiple sclerosis patients than in controls. When patients were compared with controls, about five TRBV segments were more frequent, TRBV5-6, TRBV5-1 and TRBV20-1 among them.

As for this clonotype: Its antigen is unknown.

Sample: blood. The chain carries TRBV29-1 and TRBJ2-1; 8 bases fit TRBD2. This receptor was obtained from a girl between 10 and 17 years old with multiple sclerosis. The CDR3 protein is CSVAGRAFDEQFF. CDR3 DNA sequence: TGCAGCGTTGCCGGGAGGGCCTTTGATGAGCAGTTCTTC.